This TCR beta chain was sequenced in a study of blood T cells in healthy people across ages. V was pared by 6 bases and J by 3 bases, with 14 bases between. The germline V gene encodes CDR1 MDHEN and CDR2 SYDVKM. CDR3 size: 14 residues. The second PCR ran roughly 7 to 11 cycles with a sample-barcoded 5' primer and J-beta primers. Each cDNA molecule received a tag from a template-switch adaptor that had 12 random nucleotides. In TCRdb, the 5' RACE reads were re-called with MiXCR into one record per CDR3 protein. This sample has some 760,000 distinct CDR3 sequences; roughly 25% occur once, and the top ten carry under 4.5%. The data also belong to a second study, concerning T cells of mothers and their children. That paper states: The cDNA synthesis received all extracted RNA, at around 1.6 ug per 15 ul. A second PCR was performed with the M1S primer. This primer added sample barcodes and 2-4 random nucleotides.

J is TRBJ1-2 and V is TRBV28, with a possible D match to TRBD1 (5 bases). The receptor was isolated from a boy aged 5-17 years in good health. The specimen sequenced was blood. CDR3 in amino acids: CASRLRDFYYGYTF. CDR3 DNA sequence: TGTGCCAGCAGGCTCCGGGACTTTTACTATGGCTACACCTTC.